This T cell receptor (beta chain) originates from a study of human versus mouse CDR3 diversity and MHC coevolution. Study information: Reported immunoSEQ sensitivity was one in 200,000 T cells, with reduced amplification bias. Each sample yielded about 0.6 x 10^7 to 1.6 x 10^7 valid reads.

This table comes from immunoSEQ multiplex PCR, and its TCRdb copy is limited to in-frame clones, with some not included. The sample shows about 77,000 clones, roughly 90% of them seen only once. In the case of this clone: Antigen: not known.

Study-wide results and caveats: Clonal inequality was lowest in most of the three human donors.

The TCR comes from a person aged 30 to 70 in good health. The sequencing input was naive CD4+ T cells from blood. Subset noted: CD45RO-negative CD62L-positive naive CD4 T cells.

For the CDR3, the DNA is TGTGCCAGCAGTAAGCAGGGTGAGACCGGGGAGCTGTTTTTT. Translating it yields CASSKQGETGELFF. The chain is built from TRBV7-9 and TRBJ2-2; D is perhaps TRBD1 (5 bases). The ends were cut back, 6 bases at V and 5 bases at J, with 13 bases in the middle. The CDR3 extends over 14 amino acids. CDR1 is SEHNR and CDR2 is FQNEAQ in the germline V gene (reference sequence).